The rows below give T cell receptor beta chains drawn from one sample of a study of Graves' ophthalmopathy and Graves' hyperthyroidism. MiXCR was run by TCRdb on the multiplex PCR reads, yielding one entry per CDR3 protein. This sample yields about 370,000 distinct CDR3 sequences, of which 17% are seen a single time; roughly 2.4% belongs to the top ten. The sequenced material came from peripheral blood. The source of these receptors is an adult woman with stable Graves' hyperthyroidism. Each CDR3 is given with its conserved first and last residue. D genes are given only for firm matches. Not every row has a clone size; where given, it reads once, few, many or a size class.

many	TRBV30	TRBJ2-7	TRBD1	CAWTPTGIVYEQYF	TGTGCCTGGACCCCGACAGGGATAGTGTACGAGCAGTACTTC
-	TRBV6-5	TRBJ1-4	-	CASSYNGQNEKLFF	TGTGCCAGCAGTTACAACGGCCAGAATGAAAAACTGTTTTTT
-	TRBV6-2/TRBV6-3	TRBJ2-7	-	CASSYTQGGHEQYF	TGTGCCAGCAGTTACACGCAGGGCGGGCACGAGCAGTACTTC
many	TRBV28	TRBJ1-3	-	CASSWIGFSGNTIYF	TGTGCCAGCAGTTGGATCGGGTTTTCTGGAAACACCATATATTTT
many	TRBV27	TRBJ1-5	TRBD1	CASSSRTGTQPQHF	TGTGCCAGCAGTTCCCGGACAGGAACTCAGCCCCAGCATTTT
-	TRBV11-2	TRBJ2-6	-	CASSLVIRDPSGANVLTF	TGTGCCAGCAGCTTAGTAATCCGCGATCCCTCTGGGGCCAACGTCCTGACTTTC
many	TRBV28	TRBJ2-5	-	CASSIKTGRETQYF	TGTGCCAGCAGTATAAAGACAGGACGAGAGACCCAGTACTTC
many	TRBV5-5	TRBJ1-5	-	CASSFVDNQPQHF	TGTGCCAGCAGCTTTGTGGACAATCAGCCCCAGCATTTT
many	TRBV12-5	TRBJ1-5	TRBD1	CASVGQGNQPQHF	TGTGCTAGTGTTGGACAGGGAAATCAGCCCCAGCATTTT
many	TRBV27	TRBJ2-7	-	CASSLRVNYEQYF	TGTGCCAGCAGTTTGCGGGTTAACTACGAGCAGTACTTC
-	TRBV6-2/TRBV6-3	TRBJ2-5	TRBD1	CASSQPGQGVMETQYF	TGTGCCAGCAGTCAGCCGGGACAGGGTGTGATGGAGACCCAGTACTTC
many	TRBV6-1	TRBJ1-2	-	CASSEPRQADYGYTF	TGTGCCAGCAGTGAACCTCGACAGGCGGACTATGGCTACACCTTC
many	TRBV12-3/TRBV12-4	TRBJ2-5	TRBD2	CASSLVLAGGPRETQYF	TGTGCCAGCAGTTTAGTCCTAGCGGGAGGGCCACGGGAGACCCAGTACTTC
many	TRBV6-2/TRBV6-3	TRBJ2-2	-	CASSPQIPGELFF	TGTGCCAGCAGCCCACAGATCCCCGGGGAGCTGTTTTTT
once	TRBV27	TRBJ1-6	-	CASSFPGIGSPLHF	TGTGCCAGCAGTTTTCCAGGGATTGGGTCACCCCTCCACTTT
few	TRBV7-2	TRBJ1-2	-	CSSSLEGSYGYTF	TGTTCCAGCAGCCTAGAGGGCAGCTATGGCTACACCTTC
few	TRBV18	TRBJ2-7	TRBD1	CASSSGTGGLEQYF	TGTGCCAGCTCATCCGGGACAGGGGGTCTCGAGCAGTACTTC
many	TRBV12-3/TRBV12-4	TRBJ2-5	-	CASSLVRRETQYF	TGTGCCAGCAGCCTGGTTCGACGGGAGACCCAGTACTTC
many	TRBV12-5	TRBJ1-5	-	CASGFWPPGQPQHF	TGTGCTAGTGGTTTTTGGCCCCCTGGTCAGCCCCAGCATTTT
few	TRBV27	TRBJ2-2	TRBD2	CASSLRASGRPTGELFF	TGTGCCAGCAGTTTAAGGGCCAGCGGGAGGCCCACCGGGGAGCTGTTTTTT
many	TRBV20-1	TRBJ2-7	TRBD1	CSARPRDRLVYEQYF	TGCAGTGCTAGACCCCGGGACAGGCTTGTCTACGAGCAGTACTTC
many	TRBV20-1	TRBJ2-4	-	CSADHSRKNIQYF	TGCAGTGCCGACCATTCGAGAAAAAACATTCAGTACTTC
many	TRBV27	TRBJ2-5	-	CASKMGTGEQETQYF	TGTGCCAGCAAGATGGGGACGGGTGAACAAGAGACCCAGTACTTC
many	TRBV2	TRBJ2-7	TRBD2	CASSGRLAGDPEQYF	TGTGCCAGCTCGGGCCGACTAGCGGGAGACCCCGAGCAGTACTTC
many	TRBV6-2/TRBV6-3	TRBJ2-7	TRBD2	CASSYHTGTSLYEQYF	TGTGCCAGCAGTTATCACACCGGGACTAGTTTGTACGAGCAGTACTTC
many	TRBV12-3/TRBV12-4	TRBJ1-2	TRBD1	CASSSGGAGYGYTF	TGTGCCAGCAGTTCAGGGGGCGCCGGCTATGGCTACACCTTC
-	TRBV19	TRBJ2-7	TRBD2	CASRASGTDEQYF	TGTGCCAGTAGGGCTAGCGGGACCGACGAGCAGTACTTC